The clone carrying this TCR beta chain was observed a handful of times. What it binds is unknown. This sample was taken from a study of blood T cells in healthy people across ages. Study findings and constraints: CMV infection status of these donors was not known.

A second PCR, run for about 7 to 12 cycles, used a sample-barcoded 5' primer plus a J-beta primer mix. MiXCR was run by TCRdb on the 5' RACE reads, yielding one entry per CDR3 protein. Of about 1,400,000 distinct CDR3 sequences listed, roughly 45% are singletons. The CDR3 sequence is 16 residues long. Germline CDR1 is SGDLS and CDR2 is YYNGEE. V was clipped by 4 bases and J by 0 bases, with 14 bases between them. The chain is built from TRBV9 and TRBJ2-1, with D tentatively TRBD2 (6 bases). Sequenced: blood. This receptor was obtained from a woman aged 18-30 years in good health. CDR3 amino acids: CASSQPLGGSYNEQFF. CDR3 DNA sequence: TGTGCCAGCAGCCAGCCCCTGGGGGGCTCCTACAATGAGCAGTTCTTC. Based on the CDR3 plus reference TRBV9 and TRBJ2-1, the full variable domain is DSGVTQTPKHLITATGQRVTLRCSPRSGDLSVYWYQQSLDQGLQFLIQYYNGEERAKGNILERFSAQQFPDLHSELNLSSLELGDSALYFCASSQPLGGSYNEQFFGPGTRLTVL.